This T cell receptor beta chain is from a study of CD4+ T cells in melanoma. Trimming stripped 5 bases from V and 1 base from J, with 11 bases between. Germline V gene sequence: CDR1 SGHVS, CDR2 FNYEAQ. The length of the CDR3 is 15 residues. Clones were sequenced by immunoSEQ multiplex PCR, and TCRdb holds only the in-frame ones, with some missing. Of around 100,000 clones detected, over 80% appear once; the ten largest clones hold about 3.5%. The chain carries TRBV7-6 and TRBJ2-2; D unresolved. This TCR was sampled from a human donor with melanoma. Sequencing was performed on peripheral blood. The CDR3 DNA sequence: TGTGCCAGCAGCACCCAGACCCAGAACACCGGGGAGCTGTTTTTT. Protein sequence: CASSTQTQNTGELFF.